Only a few counts were recorded for the clone carrying this T cell receptor (beta chain). Its antigen is undetermined. The source of the sample is a study of T-cell reconstitution after alpha-beta-depleted transplantation in children. Study conclusions and caveats: When one year had passed after transplant, most T-cell counts and diversity came from newly produced T cells.

A library of TCRbeta sequences, prepared with unique molecular identifiers, was generated. Using its own MiXCR run on the PCR reads, TCRdb lists one record per CDR3 protein. The table shows about 640,000 distinct CDR3 sequences, with over 10% occurring only once. This CDR3 is built from 14 residues. CDR1 and CDR2 from the germline V gene are MNHEY and SVGEGT. V lost 7 bases to trimming and J lost 5 bases, with 14 bases between them. This receptor was obtained from a male patient younger than 18 who had a stem cell transplant for acute myeloid leukemia, so the T cells may come from the graft donor. The sequenced sample was PBMCs, mostly from graft donor cells, obtained 360 days after TCRalphabeta/CD19-depleted stem cell transplant. The rearrangement links TRBV6-2 or TRBV6-3 to TRBJ2-2, with D possibly TRBD2 on 5 matching bases. The CDR3 spells CASTQNGVTGELFF. DNA for the CDR3: TGTGCCAGCACCCAAAACGGGGTTACCGGGGAGCTGTTTTTT.